The T cell receptor (beta chain) described here comes from a study of graft-versus-host responses after intestinal transplantation. Study-wide context: Recipients had multivisceral, liver-intestinal, or isolated intestinal transplants. Every recipient underwent anti-thymocyte globulin induction, then tacrolimus and steroids for three to four years. Overall study results and limits: GvH clone levels peaked in circulation, and this peak was associated with early post-transplant HvG declines. Patients who carried graft-donor T cell macrochimerism also had high graft-versus-host to host-versus-graft clonal ratios in their allografts.

Assay used: immunoSEQ multiplex PCR; TCRdb lists only in-frame clones, some missing. This sample has tens of thousands of clones, with roughly 89% found just once. On this clone itself: What it recognizes is unknown.

The germline CDR1 and CDR2 sequences are SGHTA and FQGNSA. The CDR3 totals 13 residues. The germline V and J ends were trimmed by 5 bases and 3 bases, with 10 bases remaining between them. The TCR comes from a human donor who received an intestinal transplant. This chain connects TRBV7-2 to TRBJ1-1; D is possibly TRBD1 (6 bases). The sequenced sample was unstimulated CD4+ T cells sorted from spleen or lymph node cells, obtained before intestinal transplant. The CDR3 DNA reads as TGTGCCAGCAGCGGCGGACAGCACACTGAAGCTTTCTTT. Protein product: CASSGGQHTEAFF.